A single sample gave rise to the 29 T cell receptor beta chains below, sequenced in a study of CD8 T cells in Susac syndrome. An input of 0.5 to 1 ug of RNA was subjected to reverse transcription using random hexamers. One entry per CDR3 protein results from TCRdb running MiXCR on the immunoSEQ multiplex PCR reads. The sample lists some 180,000 distinct CDR3 sequences; roughly 94% were seen once. Sequencing was performed on CD4+ T cells from PBMCs. Every receptor here comes from a human donor with Susac syndrome.

The chain joins TRBV29-1 to TRBJ1-1; no reliable D call. Germline V gives CDR1 SQVTM, CDR2 ANQGSEA. Between the trimmed V and J ends, which lost 2 bases and 0 bases, there was a span of 7 bases. The CDR3 loop spans 13 amino acids. Here the CDR3 reads CSVEFTLNTEAFF. The CDR3 bases are TGCAGCGTTGAATTTACACTGAACACTGAAGCTTTCTTT.

The chain has TRBV28 and TRBJ2-2, with D maybe TRBD2 (6 bases). The CDR3 is 15 residues long. V lost 5 bases and J lost 1, with 11 bases in between. Per the germline V gene, CDR1 is MDHEN and CDR2 is SYDVKM. The CDR3 nucleotides read TGTGCCAGCAGTCAAAGCGGGCAGAACACCGGGGAGCTGTTTTTT. It specifies CASSQSGQNTGELFF.

This clonotype occurred once. V usage is TRBV28 and J usage is TRBJ1-4, with D possibly being TRBD1 (5 bases). Deletions cut 5 bases from V and 6 bases from J, with 13 bases between. The CDR3 consists of 14 residues. CDR1 and CDR2 from the germline V gene are MDHEN and SYDVKM. The DNA for the CDR3 is TGTGCCAGCAGTCACGGGACTGCGTATGAAAAACTGTTTTTT. Its protein product is CASSHGTAYEKLFF.

The chain recombines TRBV20-1 with TRBJ1-2, with unresolved D. The CDR3 is 12 amino acids. Germline CDR1 reads DFQATT; CDR2 reads SNEGSKA (reference sequence). Trimming shortened V by 5 bases and J by 8 bases, and 15 bases separated the two germline ends. The CDR3 reads CSAQRVFQGYTF. In DNA, the CDR3 is TGCAGTGCTCAGCGGGTATTTCAAGGCTACACCTTC.

V is TRBV20-1 and J is TRBJ1-1; D is unclear. CDR1 is DFQATT and CDR2 is SNEGSKA in the germline V gene (reference sequence). Trimming took off 3 bases at V and 7 bases at J, with 6 bases between the two ends. The length of the CDR3 is 10 residues. The CDR3 spells CSASGYEAFF. For the CDR3, the DNA is TGCAGTGCTAGTGGGTATGAAGCTTTCTTT.

This chain joins TRBV20-1 and TRBJ2-5; no firm D call. V was trimmed by 2 bases and J by 3 bases, leaving 7 bases between them. The germline gives CDR1 DFQATT, CDR2 SNEGSKA (reference sequence). The CDR3 is 12 residues long. CDR3 protein: CSARPIEETQYF. The CDR3 coding sequence is TGCAGTGCTAGACCCATTGAAGAGACCCAGTACTTC.

This chain joins TRBV5-1 and TRBJ2-1; D possibly uses TRBD1 or TRBD2 (5 bases each). Trimming left V 0 bases short and J 2 bases short, with 12 bases between. Germline values: CDR1 SGHRS, CDR2 YFSETQ. The CDR3 is 16 amino acids. CDR3 sequence: CASSLEADKTYNEQFF. CDR3 DNA sequence: TGCGCCAGCAGCTTGGAAGCGGACAAGACCTACAATGAGCAGTTCTTC. The full variable domain, its missing parts supplied by reference TRBV5-1 and TRBJ2-1, is KAGVTQTPRYLIKTRGQQVTLSCSPISGHRSVSWYQQTPGQGLQFLFEYFSETQRNKGNFPGRFSGRQFSNSRSEMNVSTLELGDSALYLCASSLEADKTYNEQFFGPGTRLTVL.

The chain links TRBV7-9 to TRBJ2-5; D is perhaps TRBD2 (6 bases). Germline values: CDR1 SEHNR, CDR2 FQNEAQ (reference sequence). CDR3 length equals 15 residues. Trimming took off 3 bases at V and 0 bases at J, with 11 bases between the two ends. The CDR3 here is CASSLTGTDQETQYF. The CDR3 nucleotides are TGTGCCAGCAGCTTGACCGGGACTGACCAAGAGACCCAGTACTTC.

The chain recombines TRBV20-1 with TRBJ2-5, with 11 bases aligning to TRBD2. The trim removed 6 bases at V and 7 bases at J, leaving 4 bases unmatched. CDR1 is DFQATT, CDR2 SNEGSKA, per germline (reference sequence). The CDR3 sequence is 12 residues long. CDR3 region: CSAPGTSGTQYF. In DNA form, the CDR3 reads TGCAGTGCACCCGGGACTAGCGGGACCCAGTACTTC.

The rearrangement uses TRBV27 and TRBJ2-7; D may match TRBD1 or TRBD2 (5 bases each). Deletions cut 2 bases from V and 8 bases from J, with 16 bases between. CDR3 size: 14 residues. Looked up from germline, CDR1 is MNHEY and CDR2 is SMNVEV (reference sequence). In DNA, the CDR3 is TGTGCCAGCAGTTTAGGGGACGGTGGTAGAAAGCAGTACTTC. This codes for CASSLGDGGRKQYF.

This chain uses TRBV5-6 with TRBJ2-2; 9 nucleotides match TRBD1. This CDR3 spans 17 amino acids. Unmatched junction bases numbered 11, after V lost 3 bases and J lost 5 bases. Germline-derived CDR1 and CDR2 are SGHDT and YYEEEE. DNA for the CDR3: TGTGCCAGCAGCTCGCTCTCACAGGGGGCGAGGACCGGGGAGCTGTTTTTT. It is translated as CASSSLSQGARTGELFF.

The chain joins TRBV29-1 to TRBJ1-1, with D unclear. Germline CDR1 reads SQVTM; CDR2 reads ANQGSEA. V lost 4 bases and J lost 4, with 7 bases in between. The CDR3 sequence is 11 residues long. The CDR3 bases are TGCAGCGTTGTAAAGGTCACTGAAGCTTTCTTT. Residues: CSVVKVTEAFF.

J is TRBJ2-3 and V is TRBV4-1, with 7 bases that match TRBD2. The CDR3 loop spans 18 amino acids. Unmatched junction bases numbered 15, after V lost 0 bases and J lost 6 bases. The germline gives CDR1 MGHRA, CDR2 YSYEKL. CDR3: CASSQDDLLAFREDTQYF. Here the CDR3 DNA reads TGCGCCAGCAGCCAAGACGACCTACTAGCGTTTAGGGAGGATACGCAGTATTTT.

This chain joins TRBV6-1 and TRBJ1-4; 9 nucleotides match TRBD1. J lost 2 bases, V lost 2 bases, and 3 bases had no gene match. The CDR3 consists of 16 residues. Germline loops: CDR1 MNHNS, CDR2 SASEGT. CDR3 sequence (DNA): TGTGCCAGCAGTGAACGACAGGGGGAGACTAATGAAAAACTGTTTTTT. As protein: CASSERQGETNEKLFF.

The J gene is TRBJ2-5, the V gene TRBV2, with 7 bases matching TRBD1. The CDR3 is 13 residues long. The germline V gene has CDR1 SNHLY and CDR2 FYNNEI. The V and J ends lost 6 bases and 2 bases, in that order; junction bases with no gene match: 3. The CDR3 region is CASRQGQQETQYF. CDR3 in DNA: TGTGCCAGCAGGCAGGGACAGCAAGAGACCCAGTACTTC.

The J gene is TRBJ2-5, the V gene TRBV29-1; D is perhaps TRBD1 (5 bases). Trimming left V 7 bases short and J 1 base short, with 13 bases between. The CDR3 is made up of 13 amino acids. Germline CDR1 and CDR2: SQVTM and ANQGSEA. The CDR3 nucleotides read TGCAGCGCCCTGCAGACAGTCCAAGAGACCCAGTACTTC. It encodes CSALQTVQETQYF.

This rearrangement joins TRBV7-9 to TRBJ2-5, with D unresolved. Trimming removed 1 base from V and 5 bases from J, with 14 bases in between. The CDR3 length is 15 residues. Germline V gene sequence: CDR1 SEHNR, CDR2 FQNEAQ (reference sequence). CDR3: CASSLVALPGETQYF. The CDR3 nucleotides are TGTGCCAGCAGCTTAGTTGCACTCCCTGGGGAGACCCAGTACTTC.

DNA of the CDR3: TGTGCCAGCAGGGTGACTAGTTTGGAGACCCAGTACTTC. Protein sequence: CASRVTSLETQYF. The rearrangement uses TRBV6-5 and TRBJ2-5; D is possibly TRBD2 (6 bases). V lost 6 bases and J 5 bases, leaving 13 bases between the germline ends. Germline V gene data show CDR1 as MNHEY and CDR2 as SVGAGI. The CDR3 length is 13 residues.

Only one count was recorded for this clonotype. The gene calls are TRBV7-9 and TRBJ1-4, with 9 bases aligning to TRBD1. Per the germline V gene, CDR1 is SEHNR and CDR2 is FQNEAQ (reference sequence). This CDR3 has 14 amino acids. J lost 7 bases, V lost 5 bases, and 5 bases had no gene match. In DNA, the CDR3 is TGTGCCAGCAGCCTTGGACAGGGGCGTGAAAAACTGTTTTTT. Translation gives CASSLGQGREKLFF.

The gene calls are TRBV28 and TRBJ2-3; D is unclear. V was cut by 3 bases and J by 3 bases, with 10 bases left in between. The CDR3 runs to 14 residues. Germline loops: CDR1 MDHEN, CDR2 SYDVKM. The CDR3 sequence is CASSFISVTDTQYF. Written as DNA, the CDR3 is TGTGCCAGCAGTTTTATCTCGGTTACAGATACGCAGTATTTT.

V usage is TRBV29-1 and J usage is TRBJ1-1, with D hard to call. Trimming took off 5 bases at V and 0 bases at J, with 10 bases between the two ends. The CDR3 is made up of 13 amino acids. The germline V gene encodes CDR1 SQVTM and CDR2 ANQGSEA. For the CDR3, the DNA is TGCAGCGTTAGAGGACCATTGAACACTGAAGCTTTCTTT. Amino acid sequence: CSVRGPLNTEAFF.

This sequence joins TRBV15 and TRBJ1-4, with D maybe TRBD1 (6 bases). The V gene's germline CDR1 is LNHNV and CDR2 YYDKDF (reference sequence). The CDR3 is 15 amino acids. Deletions cut 0 bases from V and 3 bases from J, with 8 bases between. The CDR3: CATSREGGPNEKLFF. In DNA form, the CDR3 reads TGTGCCACCAGCAGAGAGGGGGGGCCTAATGAAAAACTGTTTTTT.

This clonotype has a single count. V usage is TRBV5-1 and J usage is TRBJ2-5, with 7 nucleotides matching TRBD1. V shed 4 bases and J 4 bases; nucleotides not matched to a gene: 7. Germline CDR1 is SGHRS and CDR2 is YFSETQ. The CDR3 spans 14 residues. CDR3 bases: TGCGCCAGCAGCCCTCAACAGGGGCGAGAGACCCAGTACTTC. Its protein is CASSPQQGRETQYF.

V is TRBV28 and J is TRBJ1-1; unclear D gene. The V gene's germline CDR1 is MDHEN and CDR2 SYDVKM. V lost 7 bases, J lost 0 bases, and 15 bases lay in between. The CDR3 contains 15 residues. The CDR3 here is CASKLWGQMNTEAFF. CDR3 DNA sequence: TGTGCCAGCAAGCTTTGGGGTCAGATGAACACTGAAGCTTTCTTT.

The chain carries TRBV24-1 and TRBJ1-1; 8 bases fit TRBD1. CDR3 length equals 13 residues. V was pared by 7 bases and J by 4 bases, with 4 bases of the junction left unmatched. Looked up from germline, CDR1 is KGHDR and CDR2 is SFDVKD. CDR3 sequence reads: CATSLTGGTEAFF. CDR3 DNA sequence: TGTGCCACCAGCCTAACAGGGGGCACTGAAGCTTTCTTT.

The V and J genes are TRBV9 and TRBJ2-7; D is unclear. This CDR3 region has 16 residues. Germline CDR1 reads SGDLS; CDR2 reads YYNGEE. Trimming removed 0 bases at V and 2 bases at J, with 15 bases between. CDR3 bases: TGTGCCAGCAGCGTAGGTCTAGGAGCCCCTACCTACGAGCAGTACTTC. Translation: CASSVGLGAPTYEQYF.

The V and J genes are TRBV30 and TRBJ1-2, with D possibly matching TRBD1 (6 bases). The CDR3 has 11 residues. Trimming stripped 2 bases from V and 7 bases from J, with 8 bases between. Germline V CDR1 and CDR2: GTSNPN, SVGIG (reference sequence). DNA for the CDR3: TGTGCCTGGAGTCTAGGGGGTGGCTACACCTTC. The encoded protein is CAWSLGGGYTF.

The chain is built from TRBV7-9 and TRBJ2-5; D is possibly TRBD2 (6 bases). In germline, CDR1 is SEHNR, CDR2 FQNEAQ (reference sequence). The CDR3 has 15 residues. Trimming took 5 bases from V and 6 from J, leaving 19 bases between them. CDR3 residues: CASSEVLAAVKTQYF. CDR3 in DNA: TGTGCCAGCAGCGAGGTACTAGCCGCCGTAAAGACCCAGTACTTC. Complete variable domain (other parts from reference TRBV7-9 and TRBJ2-5): DTGVSQNPRHKITKRGQNVTFRCDPISEHNRLYWYRQTLGQGPEFLTYFQNEAQLEKSRLLSDRFSAERPKGSFSTLEIQRTEQGDSAMYLCASSEVLAAVKTQYFGPGTRLLVL.

V usage is TRBV7-2 and J usage is TRBJ1-5; tentatively, D is TRBD1 (5 bases). With 5 bases removed from V and 6 bases from J, the gap between germline ends came to 14 bases. This CDR3 has 14 amino acids. Looked up from germline, CDR1 is SGHTA and CDR2 is FQGNSA. The CDR3 region has the DNA TGTGCCAGCAGCCCCAGGGTTTTGGGTCAGCCCCAGCATTTT. Amino acids: CASSPRVLGQPQHF.